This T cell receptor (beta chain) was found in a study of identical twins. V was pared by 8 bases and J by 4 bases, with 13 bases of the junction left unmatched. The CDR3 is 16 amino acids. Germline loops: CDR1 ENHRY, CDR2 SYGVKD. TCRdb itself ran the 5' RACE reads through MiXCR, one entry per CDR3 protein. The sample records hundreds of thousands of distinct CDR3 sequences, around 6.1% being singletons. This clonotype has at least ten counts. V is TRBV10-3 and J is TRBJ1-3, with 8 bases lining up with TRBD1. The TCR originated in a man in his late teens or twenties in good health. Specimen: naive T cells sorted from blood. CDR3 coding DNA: TGTGCCATCGGTAAGAAGACAGGGGCGACCGGAAACACCATATATTTT. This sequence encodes CAIGKKTGATGNTIYF.